This TCR beta chain was found in a study of blood T cell repertoires in COVID-19. Background on the study: PBMCs, B-cell-depleted T cells, or T cells provided the cDNA or gDNA that made up the material.

V lost 1 base, J lost 2 bases, and 14 bases stayed unmatched. Germline V gives CDR1 LGHNA, CDR2 YSLEER. This CDR3 comprises 19 residues. Libraries were prepared by immunoSEQ multiplex PCR; TCRdb keeps only in-frame clonotypes and omits some of them. The sample lists 150,000 to 160,000 clones; nearly 80% were seen once. Sequencing used peripheral blood. The source of this sequence is an elderly man with acute or convalescent COVID-19. V usage is TRBV4-3 and J usage is TRBJ2-3, with 8 bases identical to TRBD2. The CDR3 DNA follows: TGCGCCAGCAGCCAAGGTCCGTTTCAGGTAGCGGGGCACACAGATACGCAGTATTTT. This sequence encodes CASSQGPFQVAGHTDTQYF.